The 10 T cell receptor beta chains in this list originate from one sample, sequenced in a study of regulatory T cells in long-lasting Graves disease. HTBI primers from iRepertoire and Arm-PCR of CDR3 regions yielded the TCR beta libraries. TCRdb re-derived calls from the multiplex PCR reads in MiXCR, one entry per CDR3 protein. This table holds 520,000 or so distinct CDR3 sequences, 9.5% to 15% found once. As to time point: newly diagnosed GD, antithyroid drugs for less than 3 months. RNA extracted from PBMCs served as the sequencing template. This sample also appeared in a second study, on T cells in Graves' hyperthyroidism and ophthalmopathy.

Source: peripheral blood mononuclear cells (PBMCs), taken at new diagnosis, from a patient treated with antithyroid drugs. The receptors here all came from a woman aged 30 to 39 with Graves disease.

This clonotype has at least ten counts. The chain recombines TRBV18 with TRBJ2-7; 11 positions agree with TRBD2. Germline V gene lookup returns CDR1 KGHSH and CDR2 LQKENI. Unmatched junction bases numbered 16, after V lost 8 bases and J lost 4 bases. CDR3 length: 17 residues. The CDR3 reads CASTAGTSGLFAYEQYF. The CDR3 region has the DNA TGTGCCAGCACCGCCGGGACTAGCGGTCTCTTCGCTTACGAGCAGTACTTC.

This clonotype was seen repeatedly, ten times or more. The V call is TRBV6-5, the J call TRBJ1-1; D not resolved. CDR1 and CDR2 (germline): MNHEY, SVGAGI. Trimming took 4 bases from V and 3 from J, leaving 21 bases between them. The CDR3 length is 17 residues. CDR3: CASSLSPSGSQYTEAFF. The CDR3 region has the DNA TGTGCCAGCAGTTTATCCCCGTCGGGGTCCCAGTACACTGAAGCTTTCTTT.

This clonotype was counted at least ten times. The chain joins TRBV11-2 to TRBJ2-7; D is ambiguous. V was shortened by 5 bases and J by 2 bases, with 16 bases between the two germline ends. This CDR3 is built from 15 residues. The germline V gene has CDR1 SGHAT and CDR2 FQNNGV. The CDR3: CASSLQPYGPYEQYF. The CDR3 DNA reads as TGTGCCAGCAGCCTCCAACCGTACGGGCCCTACGAGCAGTACTTC.

In its sample, this clonotype was seen many times. The chain carries TRBV20-1 and TRBJ2-3, with D unclear. The V and J ends lost 5 bases and 3 bases respectively, with 6 bases between them. This CDR3 is 11 amino acids long. CDR1 and CDR2 (germline): DFQATT, SNEGSKA (reference sequence). Written as DNA, the CDR3 is TGCAGTGCTGGAAGAACAGATACGCAGTATTTT. This translates into CSAGRTDTQYF.

This clonotype was observed at least ten times. This rearrangement joins TRBV2 to TRBJ2-4; perhaps TRBD2 as D (6 bases). Germline V gene data show CDR1 as SNHLY and CDR2 as FYNNEI. V lost 5 bases, J lost 3 bases, and 11 bases lay in between. The CDR3 sequence is 14 residues long. CDR3 sequence (DNA): TGTGCCAGCAGTAAGACTAGAGGCAAAAACATTCAGTACTTC. This encodes CASSKTRGKNIQYF.

The chain employs TRBV6-1 and TRBJ1-1; no definite D call. CDR3 length: 13 residues. Trimming shortened V by 10 bases and J by 6 bases, and 18 bases separated the two germline ends. Germline V gene sequence: CDR1 MNHNS, CDR2 SASEGT. CDR3 amino acids: CATAIRPTPEAFF. CDR3 nucleotides: TGTGCCACCGCAATAAGGCCAACACCTGAAGCTTTCTTT.

The CDR3, as DNA: TGTGCCTGGAGTCCCGGGCCAACCGGGGAGCTGTTTTTT. Translating it yields CAWSPGPTGELFF. V gene TRBV30 combines with J gene TRBJ2-2; D is undetermined. V was cut by 2 bases and J by 5 bases, with 9 bases left in between. The CDR3 runs 13 residues. Germline V gene sequence: CDR1 GTSNPN, CDR2 SVGIG (reference sequence).

The chain combines TRBV6-1 with TRBJ2-7; 7 nucleotides align to TRBD1. V gave up 6 bases and J gave up 6 bases; unmatched junction bases: 11. The germline CDR1 and CDR2 sequences are MNHNS and SASEGT. This CDR3 comprises 14 residues. In DNA, the CDR3 is TGTGCCAGCAGGGTAGACAGGGCCGGCGGCGAGCAGTACTTC. Its translation is CASRVDRAGGEQYF.

This clonotype has ten or more counts. The rearrangement uses TRBV11-2 and TRBJ2-7; 8 nucleotides align to TRBD1. Germline CDR1 and CDR2: SGHAT and FQNNGV. The ends lost 4 bases at V and 3 bases at J; junction bases unmatched: 5. This CDR3 spans 14 amino acids. Here the CDR3 reads CASSSWTGLYEQYF. In DNA, the CDR3 is TGTGCCAGCAGCTCCTGGACAGGGCTCTACGAGCAGTACTTC.

The chain uses TRBV19 and TRBJ1-2, with 10 bases fitting TRBD1. The germline CDR1 and CDR2 sequences are LNHDA and SQIVND (reference sequence). The CDR3 consists of 15 residues. J lost 8 bases, V lost 5 bases, and 11 bases had no gene match. Here the CDR3 reads CASSGGTGEPGGYTF. The CDR3 region has the DNA TGTGCCAGTAGTGGCGGGACAGGGGAACCAGGGGGCTACACCTTC. The full variable domain, completed using reference TRBV19 and TRBJ1-2, is DGGITQSPKYLFRKEGQNVTLSCEQNLNHDAMYWYRQDPGQGLRLIYYSQIVNDFQKGDIAEGYSVSREKKESFPLTVTSAQKNPTAFYLCASSGGTGEPGGYTFGSGTRLTVV.